This record concerns one T cell receptor (beta chain) sequence. Its cognate antigen is unknown. This sample stems from a study of CD8 T cells in ankylosing spondylitis. Study-level results: Reportedly, significant enrichment of disease-linked clones occurred in matched ankylosing spondylitis synovial fluid. Disease-linked clones had a CD8+ phenotype and relatively low frequency in peripheral blood. A TCR beta motif of about eight highly homologous variants seemed to mark ankylosing spondylitis blood.

V was trimmed by 5 bases and J by 2 bases, leaving 16 bases between them. Germline V gives CDR1 SQVTM, CDR2 ANQGSEA. The CDR3 extends over 15 amino acids. For TCR beta, libraries came from quantitative 5'-RACE with molecular barcodes. TCRdb re-called the 5' RACE reads with MiXCR, one entry per CDR3 protein. Of more than 650,000 distinct CDR3 sequences detected, roughly 10% appear once; the ten largest clones hold more than 0.5%. This TCR was recovered from a male donor with ankylosing spondylitis. The sequenced sample consisted of blood, either unsorted or a sorted T cell fraction (not recorded which). This chain joins TRBV29-1 and TRBJ2-4, with D possibly called TRBD1 or TRBD2 (5 bases each). CDR3 DNA sequence: TGCAGCGTTCGGGTGGGGGTTACTACCAAAAACATTCAGTACTTC. This gives the protein CSVRVGVTTKNIQYF.